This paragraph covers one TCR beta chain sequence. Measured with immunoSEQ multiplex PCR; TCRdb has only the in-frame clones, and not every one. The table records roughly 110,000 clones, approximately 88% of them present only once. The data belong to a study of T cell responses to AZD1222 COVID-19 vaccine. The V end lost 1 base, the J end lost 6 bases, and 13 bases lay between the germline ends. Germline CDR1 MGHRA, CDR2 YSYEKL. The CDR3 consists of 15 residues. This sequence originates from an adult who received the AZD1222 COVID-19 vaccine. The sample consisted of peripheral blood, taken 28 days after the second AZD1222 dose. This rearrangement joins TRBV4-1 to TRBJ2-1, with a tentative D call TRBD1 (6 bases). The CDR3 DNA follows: TGCGCCAGCAGCCAAGTGCCAGGGGATCGCAATGAGCAGTTCTTC. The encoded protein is CASSQVPGDRNEQFF.